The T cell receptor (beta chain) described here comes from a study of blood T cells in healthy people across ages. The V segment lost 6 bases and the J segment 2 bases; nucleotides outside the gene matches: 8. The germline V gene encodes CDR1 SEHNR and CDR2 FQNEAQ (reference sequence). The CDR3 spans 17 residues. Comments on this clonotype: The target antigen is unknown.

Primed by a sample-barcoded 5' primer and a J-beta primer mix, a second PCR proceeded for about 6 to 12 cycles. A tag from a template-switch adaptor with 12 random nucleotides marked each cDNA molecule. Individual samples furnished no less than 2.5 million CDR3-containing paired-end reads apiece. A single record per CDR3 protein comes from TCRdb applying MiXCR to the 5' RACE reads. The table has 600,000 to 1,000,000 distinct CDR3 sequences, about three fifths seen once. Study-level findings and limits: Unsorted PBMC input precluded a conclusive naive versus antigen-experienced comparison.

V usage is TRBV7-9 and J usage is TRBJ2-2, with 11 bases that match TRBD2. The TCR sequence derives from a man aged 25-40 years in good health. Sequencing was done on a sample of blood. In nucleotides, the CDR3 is TGTGCCAGCAGTCGTACGCTAGCGGGGGGAAACACCGGGGAGCTGTTTTTT. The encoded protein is CASSRTLAGGNTGELFF.